This T cell receptor beta chain was documented in a study of vaccination effects on CD4 cells after COVID-19. Whole-study context: A couple of convalescent patients were sampled 16 days and one week before vaccination. Each well held 1.5 million to 2 million PBMC cultured with approximately 9.6 ug/ml peptides and 8 to 10 IU/ml IL-2. Findings of the study overall: Convalescent patients were few in the study, and early post-infection timepoints were absent.

Trimming cost V 6 bases and J 16 bases, with 16 bases left between them. The CDR3 contains 12 residues. Germline values: CDR1 SGHTA, CDR2 FQGNSA. This clone appeared once. Its antigen is currently unknown. Libraries were prepared by immunoSEQ multiplex PCR; TCRdb keeps only in-frame clonotypes and omits some of them. This sample yields approximately 45,000 clones, of which roughly 76% are seen a single time; about an eighth belongs to the top ten. Subsequent to a culture period of 10 to 11 days, CD4+ T cells were isolated. The person acquired a PCR-confirmed SARS-CoV-2 infection between March and December 2020.

The rearrangement uses TRBV7-2 and TRBJ1-6, with D uncertain. The clonotype comes from a human donor who had a prior SARS-CoV-2 infection. This material consisted of CD4+ T cells from PBMCs cultured without peptide, taken before COVID-19 vaccination. CDR3 coding DNA: TGTGCCAGCAGAAAACGCCAGGAGGAACTCCACTTT. It translates to CASRKRQEELHF. Complete variable domain (other parts from reference TRBV7-2 and TRBJ1-6): GAGVSQSPSNKVTEKGKDVELRCDPISGHTALYWYRQSLGQGLEFLIYFQGNSAPDKSGLPSDRFSAERTGGSVSTLTIQRTQQEDSAVYLCASRKRQEELHFGNGTRLTVT.